A single sample gave rise to the 4 T cell receptor beta chains below, sequenced in a study of molecular identifiers for immune sequencing clone quantification listed by TCRdb under 2018. Libraries were prepared through PCR. The instrument was a NextSeq 500. TCRdb applied fastp at Q25 and MiXCR to the public reads, then kept only in-frame beta chains. Duplicate CDR3 protein sequences are folded into a single record with the most common DNA and genes. The sample data list around 480,000 distinct CDR3 sequences, and around 23% of these were observed just once. Jointly, the top ten make up just over 0.75% of the sample. Source material: naive CD8+ T cells from blood, with Jurkat cell RNA spiked in. According to the study, the label for this sample's cell subset or site signals: FACS-sorted CD8+CD4-CCR7+CD45RA+ naive T cells. These receptors came from a human donor in good health. Some libraries in this study had Jurkat cell RNA spiked in.

In regard to this clonotype: A much larger clone sits a single nucleotide away, making a read error possible. The V call is TRBV6-2 or TRBV6-3, the J call TRBJ1-6; D is uncertain. Trimming removed 5 bases from V and 8 bases from J, with 7 bases in between. This CDR3 contains 12 residues. Germline CDR1 and CDR2: MNHEY and SVGEGT. The CDR3 here is CASSHMDSPLHF. As DNA, the CDR3 is TGTGCCAGCAGTCACATGGATTCACCCCTCCACTTT.

The chain recombines TRBV3-1 with TRBJ2-1; maybe TRBD2 (6 bases). Trimming stripped 1 base from V and 1 base from J, with 11 bases between. The length of the CDR3 is 16 residues. Germline CDR1 is LGHDT and CDR2 is YNNKEL (reference sequence). The CDR3 loop is CASSQGREWSYNEQFF. The CDR3 nucleotides are TGTGCCAGCAGCCAAGGTCGGGAGTGGTCCTACAATGAGCAGTTCTTC.

This clonotype was detected only a few times. The J gene is TRBJ1-5, the V gene TRBV4-1; D uncertain. The CDR3 totals 15 residues. V gave up 1 base and J gave up 4 bases, with 11 bases separating them. CDR1 and CDR2 (germline): MGHRA, YSYEKL. The CDR3: CASSQATTLNQPQHF. As DNA, the CDR3 is TGCGCCAGCAGCCAAGCCACGACACTTAATCAGCCCCAGCATTTT.

This clonotype was observed a few times. The chain employs TRBV7-2 and TRBJ1-2; 8 bases are a match to TRBD1. Germline trimming cut 4 bases from V and 5 bases from J; bases unmatched to any gene: 12. Germline CDR1 is SGHTA and CDR2 is FQGNSA. The CDR3 covers 16 residues. The CDR3 DNA is TGTGCCAGCAGCTCCACTACCGGGACAGGACTATATGGCTACACCTTC. This translates into CASSSTTGTGLYGYTF.